This T cell receptor (beta chain) was recovered during a study of T cell responses to AZD1222 COVID-19 vaccine. The germline CDR1 and CDR2 sequences are MNHEY and SVGEGT. Trimming stripped 0 bases from V and 1 base from J, with 5 bases between. The CDR3 totals 14 residues. Worth noting for this clone: Its antigen is not identified.

Study-wide results and limits: Nearly half of unique spike-specific TCRs reportedly avoided B.1.351 and B.1.1.7 mutated regions. Spike-specific TCR breadth and depth went up after people got two AZD1222 doses. Across the whole spike, CD4 TCRs peaked at regions 160-218 and 743-854.

TCRdb's table, derived via immunoSEQ multiplex PCR, lists solely in-frame clones and lacks some. The sample contains about 120,000 clones, about 92% of which appear only once. This receptor was identified in an adult who received the AZD1222 COVID-19 vaccine. Sequencing was performed on peripheral blood, taken 28 days after the second AZD1222 dose. The V and J genes are TRBV6-2 or TRBV6-3 and TRBJ2-3; D is ambiguous. The CDR3 reads CASSYSGGTDTQYF. In nucleotides, the CDR3 is TGTGCCAGCAGTTACTCGGGCGGCACAGATACGCAGTATTTT.